The 31 T cell receptor beta chains listed next were all sequenced from one sample in a study of cytomegalovirus exposure and HLA in healthy donors. Primers included in the PCR were 60 Vbeta and 13 Jbeta primers. Some clones are missing from TCRdb's copy, which holds only in-frame ones; the method was immunoSEQ multiplex PCR. The sample lists tens of thousands of clones; 10% were seen once. Sequencing was done on a sample of PBMCs. All receptors come from a man in his sixties in good health and CMV-seropositive.

V and J are TRBV7-2 and TRBJ2-3, with 7 bases fitting TRBD1. CDR1 is SGHTA, CDR2 FQGNSA, per germline. The J segment lost 1 base and the V segment lost 1 base, leaving 5 bases of the junction unmatched. There are 16 residues in the CDR3. As DNA, the CDR3 is TGTGCCAGCAGCTTAGAGGGGGCAAGGGGCACAGATACGCAGTATTTT. Amino acids: CASSLEGARGTDTQYF. Variable domain in full (rest from reference TRBV7-2 and TRBJ2-3): GAGVSQSPSNKVTEKGKDVELRCDPISGHTALYWYRQSLGQGLEFLIYFQGNSAPDKSGLPSDRFSAERTGGSVSTLTIQRTQQEDSAVYLCASSLEGARGTDTQYFGPGTRLTVL.

V usage is TRBV29-1 and J usage is TRBJ2-5; the D gene is possibly TRBD1 (6 bases). CDR1 and CDR2 from the germline V gene are SQVTM and ANQGSEA. This CDR3 comprises 13 residues. The germline V and J ends were trimmed by 5 bases and 4 bases, with 14 bases remaining between them. CDR3 in DNA: TGCAGCGTTCAAATACAGGGACCAGAGACCCAGTACTTC. Protein product: CSVQIQGPETQYF.

This clone has more than one count but fewer than ten. The rearrangement uses TRBV7-3 and TRBJ1-3; D remains ambiguous. Looked up from germline, CDR1 is SGHTA and CDR2 is FQGTGA. The CDR3 consists of 12 residues. V lost 7 bases and J lost 0, with 4 bases in between. The CDR3 is CASNTSGNTIYF. CDR3 sequence (DNA): TGTGCCAGCAACACCTCTGGAAACACCATATATTTT.

The CDR3 sequence is CASTPPWDIPDTQYF. CDR3 nucleotides: TGTGCCAGCACTCCTCCATGGGACATCCCAGATACGCAGTATTTT. This rearrangement joins TRBV28 to TRBJ2-3, with a weak D call TRBD1 (6 bases). The CDR3 runs 15 residues. Germline assignment: CDR1 MDHEN and CDR2 SYDVKM. V was clipped by 7 bases and J by 4 bases, with 18 bases between them.

This clone came up a few times. Other nucleotide sequences in the sample specify the same CDR3. The rearrangement joins TRBV28 to TRBJ2-3; 7 positions match TRBD2. There are 15 residues in the CDR3. The germline V gene has CDR1 MDHEN and CDR2 SYDVKM. The trim removed 3 bases at V and 2 bases at J, leaving 5 bases unmatched. The CDR3 reads CASSLPSGHTDTQYF. DNA for the CDR3: TGTGCCAGCAGTTTGCCTAGCGGACACACAGATACGCAGTATTTT. Complete variable domain (other parts from reference TRBV28 and TRBJ2-3): DVKVTQSSRYLVKRTGEKVFLECVQDMDHENMFWYRQDPGLGLRLIYFSYDVKMKEKGDIPEGYSVSREKKERFSLILESASTNQTSMYLCASSLPSGHTDTQYFGPGTRLTVL.

The genes are TRBV14 and TRBJ2-5; D is unresolved. CDR3 size: 13 residues. The V end was cut by 4 bases, the J end by 5 bases, with 11 bases between. Germline values: CDR1 SGHDN, CDR2 FVKESK. The CDR3 DNA reads TGTGCCAGCAGCCCCACTCGAACGGAGACCCAGTACTTC. It translates to CASSPTRTETQYF.

This clone occurred once. The CDR3 region is CASSPSSTSGSNEQFF. In nucleotides, the CDR3 is TGCGCCAGCAGCCCCAGCAGCACTAGCGGGAGCAATGAGCAGTTCTTC. This rearrangement joins TRBV4-1 to TRBJ2-1; 11 bases fit TRBD2. Germline values: CDR1 MGHRA, CDR2 YSYEKL. V lost 4 bases and J lost 6; bases outside the gene matches: 8. This CDR3 spans 16 amino acids.

There are a few counts of this clone. This rearrangement joins TRBV27 to TRBJ2-5, with TRBD2 matching over 11 bases. The trim removed 5 bases at V and 5 bases at J, leaving 10 bases unmatched. The V gene's germline CDR1 is MNHEY and CDR2 SMNVEV (reference sequence). This CDR3 is built from 16 residues. The CDR3 sequence is CASSGRLAGLGETQYF. DNA for the CDR3: TGTGCCAGCAGTGGTAGACTAGCGGGACTCGGGGAGACCCAGTACTTC.

The genes are TRBV5-1 and TRBJ1-1; D gene uncertain. The CDR3 is 14 residues long. Trimming shortened V by 4 bases and J by 3 bases, and 13 bases separated the two germline ends. Germline values: CDR1 SGHRS, CDR2 YFSETQ. The CDR3 sequence: CASSPEWGDTEAFF. CDR3 sequence (DNA): TGCGCCAGCAGCCCCGAGTGGGGAGACACTGAAGCTTTCTTT.

The chain combines TRBV5-1 with TRBJ2-5, with D hard to call. The J call may be faulty, since TRBJ2-7 better matches the DNA end. This CDR3 is built from 14 residues. The germline V gene has CDR1 SGHRS and CDR2 YFSETQ. CDR3 DNA: TGCGCCAGCAGCTTGGAGGTGCAGGCCTACGAGCAGTACTTC. Translating it yields CASSLEVQAYEQYF.

The chain links TRBV7-2 to TRBJ1-6; 7 bases align to TRBD1. V trimming: 4 bases; J trimming: 7 bases; junction bases outside the gene matches: 7. The CDR3 is 15 amino acids. CDR1 and CDR2 from the germline V gene are SGHTA and FQGNSA. In nucleotides, the CDR3 is TGTGCCAGCAGCTCTTCCGGGACAGAGAATTCACCCCTCCACTTT. Its translation: CASSSSGTENSPLHF.

This clone was counted a few times. This chain joins TRBV5-1 and TRBJ2-7, with 14 bases fitting TRBD2. CDR1 SGHRS and CDR2 YFSETQ come from the germline V gene. The V gene end was trimmed by 0 bases and the J gene end by 0 bases; junction bases not matched to a gene: 2. This CDR3 is 17 amino acids long. The CDR3 nucleotides are TGCGCCAGCAGCTTGGGGACTAGCGGGAGGAGCTCCTACGAGCAGTACTTC. Amino acids: CASSLGTSGRSSYEQYF. Complete variable domain (other parts from reference TRBV5-1 and TRBJ2-7): KAGVTQTPRYLIKTRGQQVTLSCSPISGHRSVSWYQQTPGQGLQFLFEYFSETQRNKGNFPGRFSGRQFSNSRSEMNVSTLELGDSALYLCASSLGTSGRSSYEQYFGPGTRLTVT.

The rearrangement uses TRBV27 and TRBJ2-7, with TRBD2 matching 8 bases. CDR1 and CDR2 from the germline V gene are MNHEY and SMNVEV (reference sequence). V lost 3 bases, J lost 6 bases, and 10 bases stayed unmatched. This CDR3 is built from 15 residues. CDR3 nucleotide sequence: TGTGCCAGCAGTTTCGGGGGGGGCGGTTCGGCCGAGCAGTACTTC. Protein product: CASSFGGGGSAEQYF.

This clone occurred a few times. The J gene is TRBJ2-7, the V gene TRBV28; a possible D gene is TRBD2 (5 bases). CDR3 length: 15 residues. The germline V and J ends were trimmed by 1 base and 0 bases, with 10 bases remaining between them. The germline CDR1 and CDR2 sequences are MDHEN and SYDVKM. CDR3 loop: CASSLSGSGSYEQYV. The CDR3 region has the DNA TGTGCCAGCAGTTTATCGGGGTCCGGCTCCTACGAGCAGTACGTC.

This chain uses TRBV30 with TRBJ1-6; possibly TRBD1 for D (6 bases). The CDR3 extends over 14 amino acids. Trimming cost V 4 bases and J 4 bases, with 11 bases left between them. Germline CDR1 and CDR2: GTSNPN and SVGIG (reference sequence). As DNA, the CDR3 is TGTGCCTGGACAGGGGTTTTGTATAATTCACCCCTCCACTTT. Amino acid sequence: CAWTGVLYNSPLHF.

This clone was counted only a few times. The genes are TRBV5-4 and TRBJ1-3, with D unresolved. The CDR3 sequence is 15 residues long. Deletions cut 4 bases from V and 2 bases from J, with 13 bases between. Germline assignment: CDR1 SGHNT and CDR2 YYREEE (reference sequence). The CDR3 loop is CASSAGFGAGNTIYF. DNA for the CDR3: TGTGCCAGCAGCGCCGGCTTCGGGGCTGGAAACACCATATATTTT.

The V gene is TRBV9, the J gene TRBJ1-4; 8 bases map to TRBD1. Losses at the gene ends were 0 bases for V and 4 bases for J; bases not matched to a gene: 2. The CDR3 consists of 15 residues. CDR1 is SGDLS and CDR2 is YYNGEE in the germline V gene. The CDR3 region has the DNA TGTGCCAGCAGCGTAGGGGACAGGCATAATGAAAAACTGTTTTTT. Translated: CASSVGDRHNEKLFF.

This clone was seen more than once but under ten times. This chain uses TRBV5-1 with TRBJ2-5; the match to TRBD2 covers 9 bases. The CDR3 is 15 residues long. V trimming: 0 bases; J trimming: 5 bases; junction bases outside the gene matches: 5. From germline, CDR1 is SGHRS and CDR2 YFSETQ. The CDR3 loop is CASSLVASGTETQYF. CDR3 nucleotide sequence: TGCGCCAGCAGCTTGGTGGCTAGCGGGACGGAGACCCAGTACTTC.

This chain connects TRBV6-6 to TRBJ2-3; perhaps TRBD2 as D (6 bases). The CDR3 has 16 residues. Trimming stripped 2 bases from V and 0 bases from J, with 12 bases between. Germline lookup yields CDR1 MNHNY and CDR2 SVGAGI (reference sequence). DNA for the CDR3: TGTGCCAGCAGTTACCCCCCGGCGGGGAGCACAGATACGCAGTATTTT. Residues: CASSYPPAGSTDTQYF.

This clone appeared a few times. This chain connects TRBV30 to TRBJ2-1; weak D call: TRBD2 (6 bases). The CDR3 totals 16 residues. V was shortened by 0 bases and J by 2 bases, with 14 bases between the two germline ends. Germline V CDR1 and CDR2: GTSNPN, SVGIG (reference sequence). The CDR3 DNA is TGTGCCTGGAGTGTACCCGGTAGCGGCCCCTACAATGAGCAGTTCTTC. Translation: CAWSVPGSGPYNEQFF.

This clone has more than one count but fewer than ten. The CDR3 spells CASSLGQGADYGYTF. The CDR3, as DNA: TGTGCCAGCAGCCTGGGACAGGGGGCAGACTATGGCTACACCTTC. V gene TRBV5-6 combines with J gene TRBJ1-2; 12 positions match TRBD1. Per germline, CDR1 SGHDT and CDR2 YYEEEE. The V segment lost 4 bases and the J segment 3 bases; nucleotides outside the gene matches: 4. This CDR3 has 15 residues.

The rearrangement uses TRBV7-9 and TRBJ2-6; 10 bases are shared with TRBD1. V trimming: 2 bases; J trimming: 0 bases; junction bases outside the gene matches: 4. The CDR3 has 18 residues. Per the germline V gene, CDR1 is SEHNR and CDR2 is FQNEAQ (reference sequence). The CDR3 DNA reads TGTGCCAGCAGCTTAACGGGACAGGGGATCTCTGGGGCCAACGTCCTGACTTTC. Its translation is CASSLTGQGISGANVLTF.

There are a few counts of this clone. The chain combines TRBV11-3 with TRBJ2-5, with TRBD2 matching over 8 bases. V gave up 5 bases and J gave up 4 bases; unmatched junction bases: 12. This CDR3 has 16 residues. Germline-derived CDR1 and CDR2 are SGHNT and YENEEA. CDR3 sequence (DNA): TGTGCCAGCAGCGCTAGACGGGAGGGTGTGGCAGAGACCCAGTACTTC. Its translation: CASSARREGVAETQYF.

The rearrangement uses TRBV18 and TRBJ1-2; the D gene is possibly TRBD1 (6 bases). Germline CDR1 is KGHSH and CDR2 is LQKENI. V was shortened by 3 bases and J by 6 bases, with 11 bases between the two germline ends. The CDR3 covers 13 residues. The CDR3 protein is CASSPGQGNGYTF. For the CDR3, the DNA is TGTGCCAGCTCACCTGGTCAGGGGAATGGCTACACCTTC.

This clone was observed a few times. Other DNA sequences in the sample encode the same CDR3. CDR3 residues: CASRDRGTGELFF. CDR3 nucleotides: TGTGCCAGTAGGGACAGGGGTACCGGGGAGCTGTTTTTT. This chain joins TRBV19 and TRBJ2-2; 9 nucleotides line up with TRBD1. The CDR3 spans 13 residues. Germline assignment: CDR1 LNHDA and CDR2 SQIVND (reference sequence). V gave up 6 bases and J gave up 5 bases; unmatched junction bases: 1.

This clone was counted only a few times. The conserved phenylalanine or tryptophan normally closing the CDR3 is absent here, so this likely arose from a read error. The DNA is omitted, as the CDR3 cannot be located on it reliably, and the CDR3 follows TCRdb's listing. J is TRBJ2-7 and V is TRBV29-1; TRBD2, as called in the table, went unchecked against the DNA. Germline V gene lookup returns CDR1 SQVTM and CDR2 ANQGSEA. Inclusive of both ends, the CDR3 amounts to 14 amino acids. CDR3: CSAHVENPPYEKYL.

This clone was detected only a few times. This rearrangement joins TRBV6-6 to TRBJ1-4; D ambiguous. The CDR3 contains 14 residues. The V gene's germline CDR1 is MNHNY and CDR2 SVGAGI (reference sequence). V dropped 2 bases and J dropped 8 bases, with 12 bases sitting between them. The CDR3 region has the DNA TGTGCCAGCAGTTACAAGGGAGGAGGGGAAAAACTGTTTTTT. Protein: CASSYKGGGEKLFF.

This chain joins TRBV11-2 and TRBJ1-2, with TRBD1 as a possible D gene (6 bases). The CDR3 runs 13 residues. From germline, CDR1 is SGHAT and CDR2 FQNNGV. V lost 5 bases and J lost 7, with 14 bases in between. CDR3 bases: TGTGCCAGCAGCCCAGAGGGGGTTCGTGGCTACACCTTC. Amino acid sequence: CASSPEGVRGYTF. Supplemented by reference TRBV11-2 and TRBJ1-2, the full variable domain reads EAGVAQSPRYKIIEKRQSVAFWCNPISGHATLYWYQQILGQGPKLLIQFQNNGVVDDSQLPKDRFSAERLKGVDSTLKIQPAKLEDSAVYLCASSPEGVRGYTFGSGTRLTVV.

This clone came up a few times. The chain couples TRBV19 to TRBJ2-3, with 9 nucleotides matching TRBD2. The CDR3 length is 12 residues. Trimming removed 5 bases from V and 13 bases from J; junction bases left unmatched: 7. CDR1 is LNHDA, CDR2 SQIVND, per germline (reference sequence). CDR3 in DNA: TGTGCCAGTAGTGATATGGGACTAGCAAAGTATTTT. This sequence encodes CASSDMGLAKYF.

In this sample, this clone turned up a few times. The chain uses TRBV11-2 and TRBJ1-5; D is undetermined. This CDR3 is built from 13 residues. Deletions cut 0 bases from V and 6 bases from J, with 6 bases between. Germline V lookup: CDR1 SGHAT, CDR2 FQNNGV. DNA of the CDR3: TGTGCCAGCAGCTTAGATCATAGTCAGCCCCAGCATTTT. Amino acid sequence: CASSLDHSQPQHF.

This clone was seen more than once but under ten times. The chain links TRBV7-9 to TRBJ1-2; TRBD1 matches at 10 bases. The CDR3 is made up of 14 amino acids. Germline trimming cut 11 bases from V and 1 base from J; bases unmatched to any gene: 7. Looked up from germline, CDR1 is SEHNR and CDR2 is FQNEAQ (reference sequence). DNA of the CDR3: TGTGCCGGTGTTGGGGACAGGGGTAACTATGGCTACACCTTC. Protein sequence: CAGVGDRGNYGYTF.